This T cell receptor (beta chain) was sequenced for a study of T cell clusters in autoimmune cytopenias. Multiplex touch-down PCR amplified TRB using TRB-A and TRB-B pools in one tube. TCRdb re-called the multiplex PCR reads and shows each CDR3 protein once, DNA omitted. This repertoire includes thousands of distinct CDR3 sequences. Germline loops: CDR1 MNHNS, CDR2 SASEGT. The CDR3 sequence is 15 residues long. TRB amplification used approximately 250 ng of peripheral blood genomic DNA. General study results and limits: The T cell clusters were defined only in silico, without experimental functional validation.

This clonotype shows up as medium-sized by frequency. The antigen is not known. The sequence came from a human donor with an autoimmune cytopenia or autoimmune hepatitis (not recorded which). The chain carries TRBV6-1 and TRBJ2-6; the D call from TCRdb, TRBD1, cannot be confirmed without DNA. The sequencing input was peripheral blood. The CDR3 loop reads CASRNGHSGANVLTF.